Sequencing of this TCR beta chain was carried out in a study of T cells in women clearing cervical HPV infection. The CDR3 is 14 amino acids. CDR1 WSHSY and CDR2 SAAADI come from the germline V gene. Trimming shortened V by 3 bases and J by 4 bases, and 12 bases separated the two germline ends. The method was immunoSEQ multiplex PCR; TCRdb's version includes in-frame clones alone and lacks a portion of them. The specimen's table records around 22,000 clones. As concerns this clone: The read ends 3 residues before the CDR3 terminus; that terminus is restored from the germline J gene.

This chain joins TRBV10-2 and TRBJ1-2; no firm D call. Sequencing used blood buffy coat. This receptor was identified in a woman aged 18 to 75 with a cervical HPV16 infection that either progressed to CIN3+ or cleared (not recorded which). The sequenced CDR3 bases are TGCGCCAGCAGTGACCGGGGTAGTTCCTATGGC. This translates into CASSDRGSSYG. The full CDR3 is CASSDRGSSYGYTF.